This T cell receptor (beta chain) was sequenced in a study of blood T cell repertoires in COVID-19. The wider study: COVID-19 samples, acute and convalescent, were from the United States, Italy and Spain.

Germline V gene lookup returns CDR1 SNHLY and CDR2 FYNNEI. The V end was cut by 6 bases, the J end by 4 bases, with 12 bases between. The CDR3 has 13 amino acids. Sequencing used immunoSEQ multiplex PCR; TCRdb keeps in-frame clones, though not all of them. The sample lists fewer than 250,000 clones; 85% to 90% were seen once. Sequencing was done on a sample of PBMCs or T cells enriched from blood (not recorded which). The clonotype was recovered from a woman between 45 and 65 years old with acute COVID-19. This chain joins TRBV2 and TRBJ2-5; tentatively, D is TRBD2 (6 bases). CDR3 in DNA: TGTGCCAGCAGGGAGGGAGTAGGAGAGACCCAGTACTTC. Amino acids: CASREGVGETQYF. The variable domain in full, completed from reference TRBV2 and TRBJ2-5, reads EPEVTQTPSHQVTQMGQEVILRCVPISNHLYFYWYRQILGQKVEFLVSFYNNEISEKSEIFDDQFSVERPDGSNFTLKIRSTKLEDSAMYFCASREGVGETQYFGPGTRLLVL.